This T cell receptor beta chain was obtained from a study of shared T cell receptors in the human thymus listed by TCRdb under 2021. In terms of the full investigation: The study examined how self-reactive, shared T-cell receptor alpha chains are generated in the human thymus.

The method was the immunoSEQ multiplex PCR assay. What TCRdb holds here is the immuneACCESS table cut down to in-frame rearrangements. Part of the clones is not present; checked against another copy, under half of the missing clones reflect an unresolved V gene, and the others are unexplained. The sample data list over 650,000 clones, and approximately 89% of these were observed just once. The ten largest clonotypes hold over 0.008% of the sample. This clone was recorded only once. It lacks a known antigen. The sample holds no much larger clone one base away, and base qualities are not on file. The CDR3 runs 19 residues from the cysteine to the phenylalanine. Just CDR3 DNA is preserved here, 57 bases in frame from base 1. The germline V gene provides CDR1 SGHTS and CDR2 YDEGEE. Trimming leaves V shorter by 2 bases and J shorter by 0 bases, with the junction holding 14 bases beyond the gene matches.

The data were also submitted as part of a second study, on human thymus T cells. Per that second paper: The donors were immunologically healthy infants in Finland who had open corrective cardiac surgery for congenital heart defects. Thymus tissue was obtained as surgical resects removed during corrective cardiac surgery. Both the thymic and the peripheral blood repertoires appeared to show biased V and J gene segment usage. According to the related research, thymic TCR repertoires were highly overlapping among unrelated individuals. TCR alpha and beta repertoires from seven to nine infant thymus samples and a few related peripheral blood samples were characterized in the study. Donor ages ranging from 7 to 244 days were recorded, and a handful of male and a couple of female infants were included in the cohort. Thymocytes were freed from the tissue by mechanical means and kept at -70 degrees C as pellets of roughly 10-32 million cells. Genomic DNA was extracted from frozen cell pellets with a QIAsymphony instrument. TCRB and TCRAD loci were amplified from a standardized quantity of quality-controlled genomic DNA using the immunoSEQ multiplex PCR assay. The V(D)J region was spanned by amplicons of a length sufficient to cover the CDR3 and to identify V and J genes. Through the commercial immunoSEQ service, the amplicons were sequenced on an Illumina platform. Primer bias and sequencing errors were corrected using previously described methods, and TCRAD and TCRB definitions followed the IMGT database. Repertoires were analysed with immunoSEQ Analyzer 3.0 and VDJTools, covering basic statistics, V/J segment usage, diversity estimates, rarefaction and pairwise overlap. Diversity was estimated using the Chao1, ChaoE, Efron-Thisted, Shannon and inverse Simpson indices, and was also estimated on datasets down-sampled to the size of the smallest sample. For repertoire overlap, CDR3 nucleotide sequence, V gene and J gene had to match strictly, and clustering was done by Jaccard-based multidimensional scaling. On average, approximately 800,000 unique TCRB clonotypes were obtained from thymus samples, compared with roughly 84,000 from blood samples.

The V and J segments used are TRBV5-8 and TRBJ1-3; TRBD1 matches 7 bases in the middle. Source material: thymocytes. This TCR was recovered from a boy under three years old with a congenital heart defect. Donor details come from another sample of the same person, matched by shared clones. The CDR3 reads CASSLEARDSRASGNTIYF. The DNA sequence is given as TGTGCCAGCAGCTTAGAGGCCCGGGACAGCCGAGCCTCTGGAAACACCATATATTTT.